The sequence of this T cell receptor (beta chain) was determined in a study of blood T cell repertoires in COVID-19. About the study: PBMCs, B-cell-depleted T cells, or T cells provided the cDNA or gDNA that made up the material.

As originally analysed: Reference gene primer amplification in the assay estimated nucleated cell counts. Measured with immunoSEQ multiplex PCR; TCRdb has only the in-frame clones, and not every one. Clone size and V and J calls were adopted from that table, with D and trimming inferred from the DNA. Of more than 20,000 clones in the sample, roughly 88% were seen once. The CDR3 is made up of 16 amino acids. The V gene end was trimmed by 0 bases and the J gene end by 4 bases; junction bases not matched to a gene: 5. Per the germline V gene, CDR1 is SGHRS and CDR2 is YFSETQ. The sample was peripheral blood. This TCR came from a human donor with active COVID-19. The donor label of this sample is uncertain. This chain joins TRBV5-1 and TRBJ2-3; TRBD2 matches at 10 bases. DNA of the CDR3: TGCGCCAGCAGCTTGGGAGCGGGAGGGGATGCAGATACGCAGTATTTT. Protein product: CASSLGAGGDADTQYF.